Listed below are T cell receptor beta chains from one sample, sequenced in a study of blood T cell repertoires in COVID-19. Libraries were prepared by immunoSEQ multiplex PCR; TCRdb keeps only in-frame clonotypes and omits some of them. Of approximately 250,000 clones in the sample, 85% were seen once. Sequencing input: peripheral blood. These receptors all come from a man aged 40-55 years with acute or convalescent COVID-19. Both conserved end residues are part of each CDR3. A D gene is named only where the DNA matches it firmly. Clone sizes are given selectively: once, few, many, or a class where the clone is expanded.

TGTGCCAGCAGCTTCCTCCTGACAGAGAATGAAAAACTGTTTTTT CASSFLLTENEKLFF TRBJ1-4 . TRBV7-9 .
TGTGCCAGCAGCCAGGATGGCACAGGGGGCAATCAGCCCCAGCATTTT CASSQDGTGGNQPQHF TRBJ1-5 . TRBV3-1/TRBV3-2 TRBD1
TGTGCCAGCTCTTGGCAGGGGAATGAAAAACTGTTTTTT CASSWQGNEKLFF TRBJ1-4 . TRBV2 .
TGTGCCAGCAGCGTGTCTTTGAACACTGAAGCTTTCTTT CASSVSLNTEAFF TRBJ1-1 . TRBV9 .
TGTGCCAGCATCCTTGGACAGGGGCAAGATTCACCCCTCCACTTT CASILGQGQDSPLHF TRBJ1-6 once TRBV6-5 TRBD1
TGTGCCACAGCCTACGGCGGAGGGAGCAATCAGCCCCAGCATTTT CATAYGGGSNQPQHF TRBJ1-5 . TRBV2 .
TGTGCCAGCAGCGAAACGACAGCACTCTATGGCTACACCTTC CASSETTALYGYTF TRBJ1-2 . TRBV5-4 .
TGTGCCAGCAGTTTATCCCGGACAGGGGGCATGACTGAAGCTTTCTTT CASSLSRTGGMTEAFF TRBJ1-1 . TRBV27 TRBD1
TGTGCCAGCAGCTTATTGTCCCCCGGGACAGCCGGAAACACCATATATTTT CASSLLSPGTAGNTIYF TRBJ1-3 few TRBV7-9 TRBD1
TGTGCCAGCAGCGGACTGAAAAATGAGCAGTTCTTC CASSGLKNEQFF TRBJ2-1 . TRBV2 .
TGTGCCAGCAGCTTAGCTTCAGAGCGGGGGGCTGAGCAGTTCTTC CASSLASERGAEQFF TRBJ2-1 . TRBV7-3 TRBD2
TGTGCCAGCAGCCCTGCTGACGGGGGGACCACAGATACGCAGTATTTT CASSPADGGTTDTQYF TRBJ2-3 . TRBV9 TRBD2
TGTGCCAGCTCACCGGGACAGAGCAATCAGCCCCAGCATTTT CASSPGQSNQPQHF TRBJ1-5 . TRBV18 TRBD1
TGTGCCAGCAGTGACGTGACGGGACAGGGGGGCGAGCAGTACTTC CASSDVTGQGGEQYF TRBJ2-7 . TRBV25-1 TRBD1
TGTGCCAGCAGCAGAGGTGATGGGCCCCAGCATTTT CASSRGDGPQHF TRBJ1-5 . TRBV28 .
TGTGCCAGCAGCATGACAGGAAGAAACACTGAAGCTTTCTTT CASSMTGRNTEAFF TRBJ1-1 . TRBV9 .
TGCGCCAGCAGCCAGGGGCTCCAGCCCACCCAGTACTTC CASSQGLQPTQYF TRBJ2-5 . TRBV4-1 .
TGTGCCAGCAGCGTAATGGCCCTTACGGAGACCCAGTACTTC CASSVMALTETQYF TRBJ2-5 . TRBV9 .
TGTGCCAGCTCAACGCAGGGCGGTAGCTCCTACAATGAGCAGTTCTTC CASSTQGGSSYNEQFF TRBJ2-1 . TRBV18 .
TGTGCCAGCAGTTACGAGGGGCCCCAGCATTTT CASSYEGPQHF TRBJ1-5 . TRBV6-5 .
TGCGCCAGCAGCTTGGTGTCAGGGACTGGAAACACCATATATTTT CASSLVSGTGNTIYF TRBJ1-3 . TRBV5-1 .
TGTGCCAGCAGCTGGGGACAGGGAAACACCGGGGAGCTGTTTTTT CASSWGQGNTGELFF TRBJ2-2 . TRBV5-4 TRBD1
TGTGCCAGCAGTAACGACAGAAACGAGCAGTACTTC CASSNDRNEQYF TRBJ2-7 . TRBV6-5 .
TGCGCCAGCAGCCACGACCCGACAGGGAGAGAGACCCAGTACTTC CASSHDPTGRETQYF TRBJ2-5 . TRBV4-1 TRBD1
TGTGCCACCGGTGACTCTGGGGCCAACGTCCTGACTTTC CATGDSGANVLTF TRBJ2-6 . TRBV12-3/TRBV12-4 .
TGTGCCACCAGCGCCCGACAGGAGCCCTACTCTGGAAACACCATATATTTT CATSARQEPYSGNTIYF TRBJ1-3 . TRBV15 .
TGTGCCAGCAGTTTAGTCAGGGGAGTTACTAATGAAAAACTGTTTTTT CASSLVRGVTNEKLFF TRBJ1-4 . TRBV27 .
TGTGCCACCAGCAGGACCTTGGGAGTCTACGAGCAGTACTTC CATSRTLGVYEQYF TRBJ2-7 . TRBV15 .
TGTGCCAGCAGTCCGGGGGGCATTGCAGATACGCAGTATTTT CASSPGGIADTQYF TRBJ2-3 . TRBV11-3 .
TGTGCCAGCAGGGGGGGACAGGGCGGCAATCAGCCCCAGCATTTT CASRGGQGGNQPQHF TRBJ1-5 . TRBV2 TRBD1
TGTGCCAGCAGCCGGTCCGGACAGTTTAATTCACCCCTCCACTTT CASSRSGQFNSPLHF TRBJ1-6 . TRBV3-1/TRBV3-2 .
TGTGCCAGCAGCTTCCTGACCGGGACTCCTGGGACCCAGTACTTC CASSFLTGTPGTQYF TRBJ2-5 . TRBV6-2/TRBV6-3 .
TGTGCCAGCAGCGTACTAGAAGGGCCGAGGGACTATGGCTACACCTTC CASSVLEGPRDYGYTF TRBJ1-2 few TRBV9 .
TGTGCCACCAGCAGAGATCAGGGCGGACAGTTCTTC CATSRDQGGQFF TRBJ2-1 . TRBV15 .
TGTGCCACCAGCAGAAATAAAGGGGATTTCGAGCAGTACTTC CATSRNKGDFEQYF TRBJ2-7 . TRBV15 .
TGTGCCTGGAGTGTACCCGGGACAGTTAACTATGGCTACACCTTC CAWSVPGTVNYGYTF TRBJ1-2 . TRBV30 TRBD1
TGCGCCAGCAGCTCGGAAACGGGTGTAGGGTTCTTC CASSSETGVGFF TRBJ2-1 . TRBV5-1 .
TGTGCCAGCAGCTTGGCAGGGGACAGCACAGATACGCAGTATTTT CASSLAGDSTDTQYF TRBJ2-3 once TRBV5-6 .
TGTGCCGCTTCGACTCAGGGGGCCTCTGGGGCCAACGTCCTGACTTTC CAASTQGASGANVLTF TRBJ2-6 . TRBV19 TRBD1
TGCGCCAGCAGCTTTGGCCCGCTCGGCGGGGACACCGGGGAGCTGTTTTTT CASSFGPLGGDTGELFF TRBJ2-2 . TRBV5-1 .
TGTGCCAGGACAGGGTTTGAAGCTTTCTTT CARTGFEAFF TRBJ1-1 . TRBV27 TRBD1
TGTGCCAGCACCCCACGGGGGGGTACACCCACTGAAGCTTTCTTT CASTPRGGTPTEAFF TRBJ1-1 once TRBV28 .
TGTGCCAGCAGCTTGGCGGGGTTCGATTCACCCCTCCACTTT CASSLAGFDSPLHF TRBJ1-6 . TRBV5-5 .
TGTGCCAGCAGCCAAGATGCGGGCAGTTACTATGGCTACACCTTC CASSQDAGSYYGYTF TRBJ1-2 few TRBV3-1/TRBV3-2 .
TGTGCCAGCAGCCAAAATGGCAGGGGAAAGGTTGAAGCTTTCTTT CASSQNGRGKVEAFF TRBJ1-1 . TRBV3-1/TRBV3-2 .
TGTGCCACCAGTGACAATACAGGGGACTATCAGCCCCAGCATTTT CATSDNTGDYQPQHF TRBJ1-5 . TRBV24-1 TRBD1
TGTGCCAGCAGCTTGCAACAGCGGGGGGGCTACGAGCAGTACTTC CASSLQQRGGYEQYF TRBJ2-7 . TRBV5-4 TRBD2
TGTGCCAGCAGCTTGCAGACAACTAATGAAAAACTGTTTTTT CASSLQTTNEKLFF TRBJ1-4 . TRBV5-5 .
TGCGCCAGCAGCCAAGGGCCTGACAGGGACTTCTATAATTCACCCCTCCACTTT CASSQGPDRDFYNSPLHF TRBJ1-6 once TRBV4-1 TRBD1
TGTGCCAGCAGCTTCCGACAGGGTACTGGAAACACCATATATTTT CASSFRQGTGNTIYF TRBJ1-3 . TRBV7-2 TRBD1
TGCGCCAGCAGCTTGGACGGTCAGCCCCAGCATTTT CASSLDGQPQHF TRBJ1-5 . TRBV5-1 .
TGTGCCAGCTCACCGCAGGTTAACACTGAAGCTTTCTTT CASSPQVNTEAFF TRBJ1-1 . TRBV18 .